The clone carrying this TCR beta chain occurred a few times. Its antigen remains unidentified. Repertoires were generated with immunoSEQ multiplex PCR, while TCRdb's copy carries only in-frame clones and drops some. The sample has about 150,000 clones; approximately 85% are singletons. The record originates from a study of T cell responses to AZD1222 COVID-19 vaccine. Overall study results and limits: Increases in Spike-specific TCR breadth and depth were seen after two AZD1222 doses. Mapped onto spike, vaccine-associated CD4 TCRs spanned it and were dominant at 160-218 and 743-854. At baseline, seropositivity was found in only a handful of AZD1222 recipients. No day 14 peak samples; only post-peak repertoires were characterized.

The germline gives CDR1 MNHEY, CDR2 SVGAGI. CDR3 size: 14 residues. V lost 6 bases and J lost 10, with 16 bases in between. The material sequenced was peripheral blood, taken 28 days after the second dose of the MenACWY control vaccine. This chain links TRBV6-5 with TRBJ1-6, with D unclear. The TCR comes from an adult who received the MenACWY meningococcal vaccine as a control. CDR3 residues: CASRKTGVGSPLHF. The DNA of the CDR3 is TGTGCCAGCAGAAAAACTGGGGTCGGGTCACCCCTCCACTTT.